Below are 10 T cell receptor beta chains sequenced from a single sample in a study of cytomegalovirus exposure and HLA in healthy donors. Only in-frame clones appear in the TCRdb table, and some are missing; sequencing was by immunoSEQ multiplex PCR. This table has some 130,000 clones, approximately 84% appearing once. Source material: PBMCs. These receptors originate from a man in his thirties or forties in good health and CMV-seropositive.

J is TRBJ1-3 and V is TRBV9, with 8 bases identical to TRBD1. The ends lost 7 bases at V and 0 bases at J; junction bases unmatched: 6. The CDR3 consists of 15 residues. Germline loops: CDR1 SGDLS, CDR2 YYNGEE. The CDR3 DNA sequence: TGTGCCAGCTTAAGACAGGGGAACTCTGGAAACACCATATATTTT. Protein: CASLRQGNSGNTIYF.

This chain links TRBV5-4 with TRBJ2-1; tentatively, D is TRBD1 (5 bases). The CDR3 sequence is 15 residues long. The V and J ends lost 0 bases and 12 bases respectively, with 19 bases between them. Germline loops: CDR1 SGHNT, CDR2 YYREEE (reference sequence). CDR3 region: CASSLDQAPPQGQFF. The CDR3 nucleotides read TGTGCCAGCAGCTTGGACCAGGCCCCTCCGCAGGGGCAGTTCTTC.

The gene calls are TRBV7-2 and TRBJ2-3, with a possible D match to TRBD2 (5 bases). Per germline, CDR1 SGHTA and CDR2 FQGNSA. This CDR3 is 15 amino acids long. Trimming shortened V by 5 bases and J by 1 base, and 13 bases separated the two germline ends. The CDR3 DNA reads TGTGCCAGCAGCCTGCAGCGGCCAGGCACAGATACGCAGTATTTT. It codes for CASSLQRPGTDTQYF.

The chain links TRBV29-1 to TRBJ2-4; 7 nucleotides match TRBD2. The CDR3 has 13 amino acids. J gave up 8 bases and V 6 bases, and 10 bases lay outside the gene matches. Germline V gives CDR1 SQVTM, CDR2 ANQGSEA. CDR3 residues: CSVPGGGYDIQYF. CDR3 sequence (DNA): TGCAGCGTCCCCGGCGGGGGTTACGACATTCAGTACTTC.

This clone was observed a handful of times. The chain has TRBV29-1 and TRBJ2-5; maybe TRBD1 (5 bases). The germline gives CDR1 SQVTM, CDR2 ANQGSEA. This CDR3 comprises 11 residues. Trimming took off 4 bases at V and 5 bases at J, with 8 bases between the two ends. The CDR3, as DNA: TGCAGCGTTGCAGGGATGGAGACCCAGTACTTC. It yields the protein CSVAGMETQYF.

The rearrangement uses TRBV10-3 and TRBJ1-1; D is undetermined. The ends were cut back, 0 bases at V and 4 bases at J, with 12 bases in the middle. The germline V gene encodes CDR1 ENHRY and CDR2 SYGVKD. CDR3 length equals 15 residues. The CDR3 sequence is CAISESINLSTEAFF. CDR3 nucleotides: TGTGCCATCAGTGAGTCGATAAACCTAAGCACTGAAGCTTTCTTT.

The chain couples TRBV6-6 to TRBJ1-5; D is possibly TRBD1 (5 bases). The CDR3 consists of 14 residues. CDR1 is MNHNY and CDR2 is SVGAGI in the germline V gene (reference sequence). V lost 7 bases and J lost 0, with 10 bases in between. In DNA form, the CDR3 reads TGTGCCAGCAAACGGACATTTAGCAATCAGCCCCAGCATTTT. The encoded protein is CASKRTFSNQPQHF.

This clone showed up just once. This chain connects TRBV6-1 to TRBJ2-1; the match to TRBD2 covers 8 bases. The germline CDR1 and CDR2 sequences are MNHNS and SASEGT. With V trimmed by 6 bases and J by 2 bases, 6 bases remained unmatched. The CDR3 covers 15 residues. The CDR3 is CASRPTSVAYNEQFF. The CDR3 DNA follows: TGTGCCAGCAGGCCGACTAGCGTAGCCTACAATGAGCAGTTCTTC.

The gene calls are TRBV7-9 and TRBJ2-5; D perhaps matches TRBD2 (6 bases). V lost 2 bases and J lost 5, with 15 bases in between. Germline lookup yields CDR1 SEHNR and CDR2 FQNEAQ (reference sequence). The CDR3 consists of 15 residues. The CDR3 region has the DNA TGTGCCAGCAGCTTAAGTAGCGGCCGTCGGGAGACCCAGTACTTC. Its translation: CASSLSSGRRETQYF.

The V gene is TRBV5-6, the J gene TRBJ1-2; the match to TRBD1 covers 7 bases. The CDR3 loop spans 12 amino acids. Trimming at V came to 4 bases and at J to 5 bases, leaving 2 bases not matched to a gene. Germline-derived CDR1 and CDR2 are SGHDT and YYEEEE. Here the CDR3 reads CASSRQGYGYTF. DNA for the CDR3: TGTGCCAGCAGCAGACAGGGTTATGGCTACACCTTC.